This TCR beta chain was obtained from a study of blood T cell repertoires in COVID-19 (dated by TCRdb to the early 2020s). Concerning the study at large: Samples covering the acute and convalescent phases of COVID-19 were provided by collaborators in the United States, Italy and Spain. The prospective study material was composed of cDNA or gDNA derived from T cells, B-cell-depleted T cells, or PBMCs. Deeply sampled blood TCRbeta repertoires from subjects exposed to, actively infected with, or recovered from COVID-19 were included in the dataset. The repertoires were released in a freely available public database intended as a resource for research on the immune response to SARS-CoV-2. The samples were drawn from two sources: the first 160 participants of the ongoing ImmuneRACE study, and 1,254 subjects contributed by 6 global collaborators. A de-identified subject ID, COVID-19 status, age in years and sex were almost always included in the sample metadata. Where HLA class I and class II types were available, the types were taken from metadata supplied by the sample provider, not from assay-based typing.

The collaborating institutions used their own protocols to collect whole blood in K2EDTA tubes. Collaborator samples were shipped for TCRbeta analysis as frozen whole blood, isolated PBMCs, or DNA extracted from either sample type. Study-level results and caveats: How much clinical and demographic metadata was included differed by source and by participant, and the metadata was provided uncurated.

TCRbeta CDR3 regions were amplified from genomic DNA by means of the immunoSEQ Assay, a bias-controlled multiplex PCR. The paper's processing steps were these. Within the assay, amplification of reference gene primers was used to estimate how many nucleated cells each sample contained. To quantify the absolute abundance of each unique TCRbeta CDR3 rearrangement, sequence reads were collapsed and filtered. Productive Simpson clonality was computed per sample as the square root of Simpson's diversity index over productive rearrangements. Sourced from immuneACCESS, this table was stored by TCRdb with only in-frame sequences that have V and J called. A share of the clones is absent; for the studies checked, an unresolved V gene accounts for under half, and the remainder has no known explanation. The V and J calls and clone size were taken over from that table, and D and trimming were inferred from the DNA. In all, the sample holds 84,000 or so clones, and almost 95% of those were seen once. Roughly 6.4% of the sample rests with the top ten.

With regard to this clone: The target of this receptor is not known. No base qualities exist here, and no much larger clone lies one base off it.

V sheds 3 bases and J sheds 3 bases, leaving 9 bases between their ends. Reading the germline V gene gives CDR1 SNHLY and CDR2 FYNNEI. From the cysteine up to the phenylalanine, the CDR3 has a length of 14 residues. Kept here is only the CDR3 DNA, which spans 42 bases and is read in frame from base 1. This receptor chain uses TRBV2 and TRBJ1-5; TRBD1 is a weak D gene call, 5 bases matching. The receptor's source is a woman in her sixties or seventies with active COVID-19. The sample consisted of peripheral blood. The nucleotide sequence is given as TGTGCCAGCAGTGACAGGGCGCACAATCAGCCCCAGCATTTT. Its coded protein is CASSDRAHNQPQHF. When the CDR3 is completed using the reference TRBV2 and TRBJ1-5 genes on either side, the full variable domain is EPEVTQTPSHQVTQMGQEVILRCVPISNHLYFYWYRQILGQKVEFLVSFYNNEISEKSEIFDDQFSVERPDGSNFTLKIRSTKLEDSAMYFCASSDRAHNQPQHFGDGTRLSIL.